This T cell receptor beta chain comes out of a study of siplizumab effects on memory and regulatory T cells. Turning to this clone: Its antigen is undetermined.

The study, taken as a whole, reports: An assignable naive or memory phenotype was lacking in roughly 75-95% of proliferating CD4+ or CD8+ clones.

Germline CDR1 SEHNR, CDR2 FQNEAQ (reference sequence). This CDR3 contains 14 residues. Losses at the gene ends were 8 bases for V and 2 bases for J; bases not matched to a gene: 7. TCRdb's table, derived via immunoSEQ multiplex PCR, lists solely in-frame clones and lacks some. The data contain some 62,000 clones, approximately 87% of them singletons. This chain uses TRBV7-9 with TRBJ2-3; 7 bases are a match to TRBD1. This TCR was recovered from a human donor in good health. The sample comprised memory CD4+ T cells sorted from blood. The CDR3 protein is CASVKTGTTDTQYF. The CDR3 DNA sequence: TGTGCCAGCGTAAAGACAGGGACCACAGATACGCAGTATTTT.